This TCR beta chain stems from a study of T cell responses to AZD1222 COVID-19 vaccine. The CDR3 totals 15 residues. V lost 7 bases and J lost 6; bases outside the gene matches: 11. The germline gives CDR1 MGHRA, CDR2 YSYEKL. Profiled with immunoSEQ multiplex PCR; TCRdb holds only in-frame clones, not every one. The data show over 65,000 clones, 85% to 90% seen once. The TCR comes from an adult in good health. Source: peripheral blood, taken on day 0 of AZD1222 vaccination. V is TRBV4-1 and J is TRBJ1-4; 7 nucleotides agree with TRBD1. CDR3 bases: TGCGCCAGCAACCCTGTTGGGACAGCCCATGAAAAACTGTTTTTT. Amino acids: CASNPVGTAHEKLFF.